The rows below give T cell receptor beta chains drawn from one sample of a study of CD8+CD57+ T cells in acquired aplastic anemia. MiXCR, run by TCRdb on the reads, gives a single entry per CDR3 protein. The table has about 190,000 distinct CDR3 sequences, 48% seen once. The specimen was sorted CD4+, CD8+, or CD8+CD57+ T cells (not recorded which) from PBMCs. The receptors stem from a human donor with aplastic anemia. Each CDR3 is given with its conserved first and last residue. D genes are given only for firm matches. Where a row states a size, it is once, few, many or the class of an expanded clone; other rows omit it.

cdr3_aa: CATSDGGQETQYF
cdr3_nt: TGTGCCACCAGTGACGGGGGACAAGAGACCCAGTACTTC
v_call: TRBV24-1
d_call: NA
j_call: TRBJ2-5
clone_size: NA

cdr3_aa: CASSAYREAHEQFF
cdr3_nt: TGCGCCAGCAGCGCGTACAGGGAGGCGCATGAGCAGTTCTTC
v_call: TRBV5-1
d_call: NA
j_call: TRBJ2-1
clone_size: NA

cdr3_aa: CASSLEQGTGYTF
cdr3_nt: TGCGCCAGCAGCTTGGAACAGGGGACTGGCTACACCTTC
v_call: TRBV5-1
d_call: TRBD1
j_call: TRBJ1-2
clone_size: NA

cdr3_aa: CASSLQGASRLNEQFF
cdr3_nt: TGTGCCAGCAGTTTACAGGGGGCTTCCCGGTTGAATGAGCAGTTCTTC
v_call: TRBV27
d_call: TRBD1
j_call: TRBJ2-1
clone_size: NA

cdr3_aa: CASSLLDTQYF
cdr3_nt: TGTGCCAGCAGTTTATTGGATACGCAGTATTTT
v_call: TRBV12-3/TRBV12-4
d_call: NA
j_call: TRBJ2-3
clone_size: many

cdr3_aa: CASSLLGSNQPQHF
cdr3_nt: TGTGCCAGCAGCTTATTAGGAAGCAATCAGCCCCAGCATTTT
v_call: TRBV7-2
d_call: NA
j_call: TRBJ1-5
clone_size: many

cdr3_aa: CATSDLLLWGSVSSYNSPLHF
cdr3_nt: TGTGCCACCAGTGATTTACTACTGTGGGGGTCCGTGAGCTCCTATAATTCACCCCTCCACTTT
v_call: TRBV24-1
d_call: NA
j_call: TRBJ1-6
clone_size: NA

cdr3_aa: CSVLWSSYNEQFF
cdr3_nt: TGCAGCGTTTTATGGAGCTCCTACAATGAGCAGTTCTTC
v_call: TRBV29-1
d_call: NA
j_call: TRBJ2-1
clone_size: many

cdr3_aa: CASSSLAASYNEQFF
cdr3_nt: TGTGCCAGCAGCTCCCTAGCGGCCTCCTACAATGAGCAGTTCTTC
v_call: TRBV7-9
d_call: TRBD2
j_call: TRBJ2-1
clone_size: many

cdr3_aa: CAISDEGGVYNSPLHF
cdr3_nt: TGTGCCATCAGTGACGAGGGGGGGGTTTATAATTCACCCCTCCACTTT
v_call: TRBV10-3
d_call: NA
j_call: TRBJ1-6
clone_size: few

cdr3_aa: CAISESREIGVTYEQYF
cdr3_nt: TGTGCCATCAGTGAGTCGAGGGAGATCGGGGTAACGTACGAGCAGTACTTC
v_call: TRBV10-3
d_call: NA
j_call: TRBJ2-7
clone_size: NA

cdr3_aa: CATSKGWNTEAFF
cdr3_nt: TGTGCCACCAGCAAGGGGTGGAACACTGAAGCTTTCTTT
v_call: TRBV15
d_call: NA
j_call: TRBJ1-1
clone_size: few

cdr3_aa: CASSLVPGVTEAFF
cdr3_nt: TGTGCCAGCAGCTTAGTTCCAGGGGTCACTGAAGCTTTCTTT
v_call: TRBV7-2
d_call: NA
j_call: TRBJ1-1
clone_size: many

cdr3_aa: CASSEVSNQPQHF
cdr3_nt: TGTGCCAGCAGTGAAGTTAGCAATCAGCCCCAGCATTTT
v_call: TRBV2
d_call: NA
j_call: TRBJ1-5
clone_size: NA

cdr3_aa: CASSPTSGGQQETQYF
cdr3_nt: TGTGCCAGCAGCCCAACTAGCGGGGGCCAACAAGAGACCCAGTACTTC
v_call: TRBV3-1
d_call: TRBD2
j_call: TRBJ2-5
clone_size: NA

cdr3_aa: CSVGTGGTYGYTF
cdr3_nt: TGCAGCGTTGGGACAGGGGGAACCTATGGCTACACCTTC
v_call: TRBV29-1
d_call: TRBD1
j_call: TRBJ1-2
clone_size: few

cdr3_aa: CADSFGTTGETQYF
cdr3_nt: TGTGCCGACAGCTTCGGGACGACGGGGGAGACCCAGTACTTC
v_call: TRBV7-9
d_call: NA
j_call: TRBJ2-5
clone_size: NA

cdr3_aa: CATSRDLTEDGQFF
cdr3_nt: TGTGCCACCAGCAGAGATCTTACGGAGGATGGGCAGTTCTTC
v_call: TRBV15
d_call: NA
j_call: TRBJ2-1
clone_size: few